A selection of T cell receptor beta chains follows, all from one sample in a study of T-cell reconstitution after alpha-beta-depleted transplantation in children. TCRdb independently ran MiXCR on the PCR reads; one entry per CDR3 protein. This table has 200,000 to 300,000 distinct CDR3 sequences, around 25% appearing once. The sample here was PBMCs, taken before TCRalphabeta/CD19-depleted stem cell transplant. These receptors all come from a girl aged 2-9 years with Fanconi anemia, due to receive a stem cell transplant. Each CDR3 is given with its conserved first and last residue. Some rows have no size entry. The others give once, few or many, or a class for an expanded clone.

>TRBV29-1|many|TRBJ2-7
CSVGLADYEQYF
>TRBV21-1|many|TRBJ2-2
CASSKVRRLNTGELFF
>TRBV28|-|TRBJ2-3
CASNVPGLAGGWTDTQYF
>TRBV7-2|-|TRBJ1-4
CASSLGIQGVNEKLFF
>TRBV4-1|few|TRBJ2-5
CASSLGTVVETQYF
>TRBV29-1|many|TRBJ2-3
CSADRVVTDTQYF
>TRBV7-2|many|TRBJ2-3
CASSSMTSVGTDTQYF
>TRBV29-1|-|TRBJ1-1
CSVNQGIGTEAFF
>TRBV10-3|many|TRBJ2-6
CAISLDISGANVLTF
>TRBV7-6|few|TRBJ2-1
CASSFLTGLENEQFF
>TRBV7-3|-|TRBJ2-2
CASSPFLAGADTGELFF
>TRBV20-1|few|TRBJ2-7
CSAIGIAGGSYEQYF
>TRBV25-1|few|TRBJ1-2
CATEDRPYGYTF
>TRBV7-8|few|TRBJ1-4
CASSAAGLEKLFF
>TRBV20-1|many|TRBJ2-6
CSARGPTGGVNVLTF
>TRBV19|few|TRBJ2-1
CASRPDIRSYNEQFF
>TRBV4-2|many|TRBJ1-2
CASSQDGTGGVGYTF
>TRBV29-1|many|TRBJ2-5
CSVDLGTQYF